The sequence of this TCR beta chain was determined in a study of T cell responses to AZD1222 COVID-19 vaccine. Study-level results: Researchers report vaccine-associated CD4 TCRs spanning spike, with dominance at 160-218 and 743-854. Targeting of unmutated variant regions was reportedly seen in nearly half of spike-specific TCRs.

The assay was immunoSEQ multiplex PCR, and TCRdb's table has in-frame clones only and misses some. The repertoire consists of tens of thousands of clones, with around four fifths occurring once and the leading ten covering about 6.5%. A remark on this clone: Its matching antigen is unknown.

The CDR3 runs to 15 residues. The V gene's germline CDR1 is SGHVS and CDR2 FQNEAQ. The V and J ends lost 1 base and 0 bases respectively, with 6 bases between them. The chain is built from TRBV7-8 and TRBJ1-4; no definite D call. The receptor comes from an adult who received the AZD1222 COVID-19 vaccine. The sequencing used peripheral blood, collected 28 days after the second AZD1222 dose. The CDR3: CASSLERATNEKLFF. CDR3 sequence (DNA): TGTGCCAGCAGCTTAGAACGGGCAACTAATGAAAAACTGTTTTTT.